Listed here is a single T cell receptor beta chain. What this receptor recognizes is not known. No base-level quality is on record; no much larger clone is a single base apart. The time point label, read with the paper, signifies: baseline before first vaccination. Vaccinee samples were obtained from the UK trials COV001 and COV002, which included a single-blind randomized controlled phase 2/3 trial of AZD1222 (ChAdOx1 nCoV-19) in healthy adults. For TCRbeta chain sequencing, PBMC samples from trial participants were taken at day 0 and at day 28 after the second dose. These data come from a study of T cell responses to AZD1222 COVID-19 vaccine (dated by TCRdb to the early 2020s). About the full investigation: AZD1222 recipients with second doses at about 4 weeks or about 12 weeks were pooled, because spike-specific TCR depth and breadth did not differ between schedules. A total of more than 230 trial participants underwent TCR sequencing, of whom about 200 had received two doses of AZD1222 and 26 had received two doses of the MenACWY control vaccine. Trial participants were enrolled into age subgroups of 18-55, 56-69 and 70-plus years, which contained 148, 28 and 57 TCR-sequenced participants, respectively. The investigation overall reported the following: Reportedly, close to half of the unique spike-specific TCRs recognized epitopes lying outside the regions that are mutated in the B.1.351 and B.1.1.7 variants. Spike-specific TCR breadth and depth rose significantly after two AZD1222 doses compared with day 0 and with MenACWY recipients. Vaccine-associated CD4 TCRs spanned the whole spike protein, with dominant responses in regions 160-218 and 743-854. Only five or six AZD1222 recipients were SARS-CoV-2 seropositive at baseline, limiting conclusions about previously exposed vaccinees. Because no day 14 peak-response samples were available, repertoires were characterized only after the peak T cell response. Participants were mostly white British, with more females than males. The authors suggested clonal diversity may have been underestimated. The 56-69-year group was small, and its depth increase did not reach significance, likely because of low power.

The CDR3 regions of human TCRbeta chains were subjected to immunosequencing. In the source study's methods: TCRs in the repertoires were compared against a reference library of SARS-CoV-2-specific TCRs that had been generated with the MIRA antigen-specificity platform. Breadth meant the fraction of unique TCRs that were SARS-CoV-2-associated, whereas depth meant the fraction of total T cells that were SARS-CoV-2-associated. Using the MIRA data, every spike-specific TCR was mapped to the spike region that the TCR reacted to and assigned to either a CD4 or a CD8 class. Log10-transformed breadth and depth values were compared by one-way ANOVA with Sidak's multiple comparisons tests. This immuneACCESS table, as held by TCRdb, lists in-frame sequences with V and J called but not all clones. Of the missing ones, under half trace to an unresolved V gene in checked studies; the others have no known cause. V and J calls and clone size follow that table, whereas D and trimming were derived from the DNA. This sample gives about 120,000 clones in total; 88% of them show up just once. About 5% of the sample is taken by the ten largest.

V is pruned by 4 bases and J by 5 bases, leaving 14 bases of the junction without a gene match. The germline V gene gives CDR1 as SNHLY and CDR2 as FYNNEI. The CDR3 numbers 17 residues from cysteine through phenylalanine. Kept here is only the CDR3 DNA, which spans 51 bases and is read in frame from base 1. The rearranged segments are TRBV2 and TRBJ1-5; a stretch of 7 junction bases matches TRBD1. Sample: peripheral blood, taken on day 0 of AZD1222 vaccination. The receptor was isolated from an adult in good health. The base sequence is TGTGCCAGCAGTGGGACAGGATTTGGATATAGATATCAGCCCCAGCATTTT. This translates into CASSGTGFGYRYQPQHF. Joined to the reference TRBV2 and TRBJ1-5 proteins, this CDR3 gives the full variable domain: EPEVTQTPSHQVTQMGQEVILRCVPISNHLYFYWYRQILGQKVEFLVSFYNNEISEKSEIFDDQFSVERPDGSNFTLKIRSTKLEDSAMYFCASSGTGFGYRYQPQHFGDGTRLSIL.